The clone carrying this T cell receptor (beta chain) has only a few counts. Its target is not known. This sample is drawn from a study of PD-1 blockade in mismatch repair-deficient tumors. Overall study: Patients had around 12 mismatch repair-deficient cancer types, all previously treated and progressing.

Noted time point: roughly 9-day in vitro stimulation with candidate neoantigen peptide 3. PCR or immunohistochemistry showed mismatch repair deficiency in every enrolled patient. A few pembrolizumab responders had their TCRs sequenced. An approximately ten-day in vitro culture was run per each of seven reactive peptides. Repertoires were generated with immunoSEQ multiplex PCR, while TCRdb's copy carries only in-frame clones and drops some. The sample shows 10,000 or so clones, 90% to 95% of them seen only once. The CDR3 consists of 13 residues. Trimming removed 1 base from V and 7 bases from J, with 11 bases in between. Germline CDR1 and CDR2: LGHNA and YNFKEQ.

Here the sequenced sample was cells cultured in vitro, taken from a patient treated with pembrolizumab. This chain joins TRBV4-2 and TRBJ2-7; D is unclear. The clonotype comes from an adult with mismatch repair-deficient cancer. This CDR3 is CASSQAVWEEQYF. DNA of the CDR3: TGTGCCAGCAGCCAAGCGGTCTGGGAAGAGCAGTACTTC.